The 7 T cell receptor beta chains below all came from one sample that was sequenced in a study of PD-1 blockade in classical Hodgkin lymphoma (dated by TCRdb to 2020 to 2022). The time point label, read with the paper, signifies: cycle 1 day 1 (C1D1), immediately before nivolumab initiation. All trial patients had relapsed after autologous stem cell transplantation, with cohorts A, B and C differing in prior brentuximab vedotin exposure. To prepare the library, the immunoSEQ multiplex PCR assay was applied. TCRdb carries this immuneACCESS record with in-frame sequences only. Its versions omit some clonotypes, under half of them owing to an unresolved V gene in the studies checked, with the rest unexplained. This sample lists about 97,000 clones; approximately 88% were detected once. The ten largest clones capture 9.5% to 15% of the sample. The specimen comprised peripheral blood mononuclear cells (PBMCs), sampled at baseline. These receptor sequences come from a human donor with classical Hodgkin lymphoma.

J is TRBJ2-1 and V is TRBV2; D could derive from TRBD1 or TRBD2 (5 bases each). The CDR3 covers 13 residues. In germline, CDR1 is SNHLY, CDR2 FYNNEI. The V gene lost 0 bases and the J gene lost 12 bases, with 12 bases spanning the gap. The CDR3 bases are TGTGCCAGCAGTGAAGCTACCAGGGCGGGGCAGTTCTTC. Translating gives CASSEATRAGQFF.

V is TRBV6-5 and J is TRBJ2-7, with a weak D call TRBD1 (6 bases). Germline values: CDR1 MNHEY, CDR2 SVGAGI. This CDR3 comprises 15 residues. The ends were cut back, 5 bases at V and 3 bases at J, with 17 bases in the middle. This CDR3 reads CASSRTVLGSYEQYF. CDR3 nucleotides: TGTGCCAGCAGTCGGACAGTCCTGGGTAGCTACGAGCAGTACTTC.

This rearrangement joins TRBV5-1 to TRBJ2-3; 11 bases agree with TRBD2. V shed 0 bases, J shed 4 bases, and the junction held 4 bases outside the gene matches. This CDR3 is 16 amino acids long. Germline CDR1 SGHRS, CDR2 YFSETQ. In DNA, the CDR3 is TGCGCCAGCAGCTTGGCGCTAGCGGGAGGATCAGATACGCAGTATTTT. This codes for CASSLALAGGSDTQYF.

The chain joins TRBV5-1 to TRBJ2-3; a possible D gene is TRBD1 (6 bases). The CDR3 length is 17 residues. The germline V gene encodes CDR1 SGHRS and CDR2 YFSETQ. Trimming pared 3 bases from V and 2 bases from J, leaving 19 bases between. In DNA form, the CDR3 reads TGCGCCAGCAGCTCCTACCAACGACAGGCCTTCACAGATACGCAGTATTTT. Its protein is CASSSYQRQAFTDTQYF.

This clone was recorded once. The chain is built from TRBV11-2 and TRBJ1-1; TRBD1 matches 9 bases. V lost 5 bases, J lost 4 bases, and 5 bases stayed unmatched. Germline lookup yields CDR1 SGHAT and CDR2 FQNNGV. The CDR3 contains 14 residues. This CDR3 is CASSPRQGGTEAFF. DNA of the CDR3: TGTGCCAGCAGCCCCAGACAGGGGGGCACTGAAGCTTTCTTT. Supplemented by reference TRBV11-2 and TRBJ1-1, the full variable domain reads EAGVAQSPRYKIIEKRQSVAFWCNPISGHATLYWYQQILGQGPKLLIQFQNNGVVDDSQLPKDRFSAERLKGVDSTLKIQPAKLEDSAVYLCASSPRQGGTEAFFGQGTRLTVV.

The V gene is TRBV14, the J gene TRBJ2-1, with 7 bases fitting TRBD2. This CDR3 has 14 amino acids. Per the germline V gene, CDR1 is SGHDN and CDR2 is FVKESK. V shed 4 bases, J shed 4 bases, and the junction held 4 bases outside the gene matches. This chain's CDR3 is CASSLLAVYNEQFF. The CDR3, as DNA: TGTGCCAGCAGCCTCCTAGCGGTTTACAATGAGCAGTTCTTC.

The rearrangement joins TRBV5-4 to TRBJ2-1; the D gene is possibly TRBD1 (5 bases). V was pared by 3 bases and J by 1 base, with 14 bases between. CDR1 and CDR2 from the germline V gene are SGHNT and YYREEE (reference sequence). This CDR3 is 16 amino acids long. CDR3 coding DNA: TGTGCCAGCAGCTCCAGGGTTGGGGCATCCTACAATGAGCAGTTCTTC. The encoded protein is CASSSRVGASYNEQFF.